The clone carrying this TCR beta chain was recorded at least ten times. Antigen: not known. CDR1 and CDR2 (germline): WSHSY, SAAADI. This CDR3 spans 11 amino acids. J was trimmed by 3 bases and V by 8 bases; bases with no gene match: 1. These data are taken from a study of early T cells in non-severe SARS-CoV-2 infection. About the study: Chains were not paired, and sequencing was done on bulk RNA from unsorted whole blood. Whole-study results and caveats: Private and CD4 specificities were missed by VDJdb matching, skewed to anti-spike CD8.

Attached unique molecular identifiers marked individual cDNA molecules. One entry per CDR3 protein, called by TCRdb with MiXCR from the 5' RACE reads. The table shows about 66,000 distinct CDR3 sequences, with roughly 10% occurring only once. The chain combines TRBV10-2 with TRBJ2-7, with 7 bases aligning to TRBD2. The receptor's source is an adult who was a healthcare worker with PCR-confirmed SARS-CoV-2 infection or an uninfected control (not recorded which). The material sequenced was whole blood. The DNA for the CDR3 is TGCGCCAGCCGGGACTACTACGAGCAGTACTTC. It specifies CASRDYYEQYF.